This TCR beta chain was identified during a study of technical replicates of blood from several donors. Details on this clone: At the DNA level, this CDR3 is encoded by other sequences in the same sample as well.

Profiled with immunoSEQ multiplex PCR; TCRdb holds only in-frame clones, not every one. The sample has about 13,000 clones, 80% to 90% seen once; the top ten hold over 10%. The specimen was PBMCs. The clonotype originates from a human donor in good health.

CDR3 nucleotide sequence: TGTGCCAGCAGTGAAACTAGCGGGAGCGGGTACAATGAGCAGTTCTTC. Translated, it gives CASSETSGSGYNEQFF. The chain uses TRBV6-4 and TRBJ2-1; 11 nucleotides match TRBD2. The V gene end was trimmed by 3 bases and the J gene end by 4 bases; junction bases not matched to a gene: 5. CDR3 size: 16 residues. In germline, CDR1 is MRHNA, CDR2 SNTAGT.